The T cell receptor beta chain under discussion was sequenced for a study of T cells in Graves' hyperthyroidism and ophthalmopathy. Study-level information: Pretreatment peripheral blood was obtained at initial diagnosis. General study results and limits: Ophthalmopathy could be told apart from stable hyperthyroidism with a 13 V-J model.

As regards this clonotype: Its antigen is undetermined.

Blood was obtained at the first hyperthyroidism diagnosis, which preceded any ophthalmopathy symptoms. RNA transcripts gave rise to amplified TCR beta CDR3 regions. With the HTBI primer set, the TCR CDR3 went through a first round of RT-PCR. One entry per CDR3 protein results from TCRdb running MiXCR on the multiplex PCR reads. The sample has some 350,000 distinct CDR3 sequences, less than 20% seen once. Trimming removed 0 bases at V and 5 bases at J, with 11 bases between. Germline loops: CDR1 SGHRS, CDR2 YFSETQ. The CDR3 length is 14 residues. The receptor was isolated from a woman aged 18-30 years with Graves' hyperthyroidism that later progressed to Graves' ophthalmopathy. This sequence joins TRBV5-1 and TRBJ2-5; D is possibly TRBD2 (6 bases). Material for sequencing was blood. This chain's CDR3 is CASSLGREQETQYF. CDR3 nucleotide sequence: TGCGCCAGCAGCTTGGGGCGGGAACAGGAGACCCAGTACTTC. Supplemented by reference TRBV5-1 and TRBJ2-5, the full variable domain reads KAGVTQTPRYLIKTRGQQVTLSCSPISGHRSVSWYQQTPGQGLQFLFEYFSETQRNKGNFPGRFSGRQFSNSRSEMNVSTLELGDSALYLCASSLGREQETQYFGPGTRLLVL.